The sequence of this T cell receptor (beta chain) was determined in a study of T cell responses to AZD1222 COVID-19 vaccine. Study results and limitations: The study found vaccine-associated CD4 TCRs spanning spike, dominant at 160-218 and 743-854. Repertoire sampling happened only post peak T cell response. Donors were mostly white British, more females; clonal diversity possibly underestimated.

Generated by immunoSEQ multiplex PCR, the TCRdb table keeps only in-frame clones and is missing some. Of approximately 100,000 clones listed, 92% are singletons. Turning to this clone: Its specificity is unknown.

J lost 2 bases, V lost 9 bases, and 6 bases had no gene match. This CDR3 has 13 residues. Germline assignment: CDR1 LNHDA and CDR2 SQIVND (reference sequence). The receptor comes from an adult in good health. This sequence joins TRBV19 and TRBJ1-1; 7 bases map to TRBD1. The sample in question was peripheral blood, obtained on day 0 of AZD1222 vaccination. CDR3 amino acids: CASMGQINTEAFF. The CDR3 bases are TGTGCCAGCATGGGACAGATAAACACTGAAGCTTTCTTT.